Following are 14 T cell receptor beta chains from one sample sequenced in a study of T cell repertoires in cytomegalovirus infection. From the reads, TCRdb called clonotypes with MiXCR, one entry per CDR3 protein. Here the sample spans fewer than 200,000 distinct CDR3 sequences, 14% being singletons. Sequenced sample: PBMCs. The source is a human donor in good health (CMV status not recorded). Some clones in this sample may be carry-over from other donors' samples.

The chain is built from TRBV29-1 and TRBJ1-5; D is undetermined. This CDR3 contains 13 residues. V was cut by 2 bases and J by 9 bases, with 14 bases left in between. Germline V gene sequence: CDR1 SQVTM, CDR2 ANQGSEA. CDR3 sequence reads: CSVELDPAGPQHF. For the CDR3, the DNA is TGCAGCGTTGAATTGGACCCCGCCGGGCCCCAGCATTTT.

At least ten counts were recorded for this clonotype. This rearrangement joins TRBV7-2 to TRBJ2-7; TRBD1 matches 9 bases. After removal of 6 bases from V and 3 bases from J, the junction contained 6 bases not matched to a gene. The CDR3 has 14 amino acids. From germline, CDR1 is SGHTA and CDR2 FQGNSA. CDR3: CASSTGTGFYEQYF. CDR3 DNA: TGTGCCAGCAGTACCGGGACAGGGTTCTACGAGCAGTACTTC.

This clonotype was observed a few times. This chain uses TRBV12-3 or TRBV12-4 with TRBJ2-3; 8 bases agree with TRBD2. The CDR3 contains 15 residues. Trimming at V came to 5 bases and at J to 5 bases, leaving 9 bases not matched to a gene. CDR3 sequence reads: CASSPGAGVGDTQYF. In nucleotides, the CDR3 is TGTGCCAGCAGTCCCGGAGCGGGAGTCGGAGATACGCAGTATTTT.

The CDR3 loop is CASSRLEGGTEAFF. The DNA for the CDR3 is TGTGCCAGCAGCCGGCTGGAGGGTGGTACTGAAGCTTTCTTT. The V gene is TRBV7-9, the J gene TRBJ1-1; D remains ambiguous. Germline assignment: CDR1 SEHNR and CDR2 FQNEAQ (reference sequence). The ends were cut back, 5 bases at V and 5 bases at J, with 15 bases in the middle. This CDR3 region has 14 residues.

There are many counts of this clonotype. The chain is built from TRBV6-1 and TRBJ2-3; tentatively, D is TRBD2 (6 bases). Germline loops: CDR1 MNHNS, CDR2 SASEGT. This CDR3 has 14 amino acids. V lost 6 bases to trimming and J lost 1 base, with 11 bases between them. The CDR3 nucleotides read TGTGCCAGCAGGCGGGGCTTACGCACAGATACGCAGTATTTT. Translation: CASRRGLRTDTQYF.

This clonotype was picked up many times. The chain is built from TRBV7-2 and TRBJ1-3; 9 nucleotides align to TRBD1. The trim removed 5 bases at V and 4 bases at J, leaving 6 bases unmatched. CDR1 SGHTA and CDR2 FQGNSA come from the germline V gene. The CDR3 sequence is 15 residues long. The CDR3 DNA reads as TGTGCCAGCAGCCCCACAGGGGGCCTGGGAAACACCATATATTTT. It codes for CASSPTGGLGNTIYF.

This clonotype showed up many times. The genes are TRBV11-1 and TRBJ2-2; 10 bases are a match to TRBD2. The V and J ends lost 5 bases and 6 bases, in that order; junction bases with no gene match: 9. Per germline, CDR1 SGHAT and CDR2 FQDESV (reference sequence). The CDR3 has 16 residues. The CDR3 DNA is TGTGCCAGCAGCCGGGGGCTAGCGGGAGTGGCCGGGGAGCTGTTTTTT. It encodes CASSRGLAGVAGELFF.

This clonotype was detected only a few times. The rearrangement links TRBV15 to TRBJ2-2; the D gene is possibly TRBD2 (6 bases). V was pared by 0 bases and J by 6 bases, with 8 bases between. The germline V gene encodes CDR1 LNHNV and CDR2 YYDKDF (reference sequence). This CDR3 contains 14 residues. The CDR3 region is CATSRDGGSGELFF. For the CDR3, the DNA is TGTGCCACCAGCAGAGATGGGGGGTCCGGGGAGCTGTTTTTT.

In its sample, this clonotype was seen many times. The chain carries TRBV29-1 and TRBJ2-3; 7 bases match TRBD1. This CDR3 has 14 residues. V lost 6 bases to trimming and J lost 3 bases; unmatched junction nucleotides: 9. The germline gives CDR1 SQVTM, CDR2 ANQGSEA. CDR3 coding DNA: TGCAGCGTGCGAAACAGGGGAAGGACAGATACGCAGTATTTT. Its translation is CSVRNRGRTDTQYF.

This clonotype was observed at least ten times. V and J are TRBV7-2 and TRBJ1-1; perhaps TRBD1 as D (5 bases). The germline gives CDR1 SGHTA, CDR2 FQGNSA. The CDR3 spans 14 residues. Trimming took off 0 bases at V and 5 bases at J, with 10 bases between the two ends. In DNA form, the CDR3 reads TGTGCCAGCAGCTTAGCTGGGGCCAGGACTGAAGCTTTCTTT. This translates into CASSLAGARTEAFF.

This clonotype turned up a few times. The rearrangement uses TRBV12-3 or TRBV12-4 and TRBJ2-6; TRBD1 is a possible D gene (7 bases). The CDR3 consists of 17 residues. The V gene lost 4 bases and the J gene lost 0 bases, with 13 bases spanning the gap. In DNA, the CDR3 is TGTGCCAGCAGTTCGCGGGACAGCCGCTCTGGGGCCAACGTCCTGACTTTC. It specifies CASSSRDSRSGANVLTF.

As concerns this clonotype: This may stem from a read error, because a much larger clone lies one nucleotide away. CDR3: CASSRRGVKEGHKQPQHF. The CDR3 nucleotides read TGTGCCAGTTCCAGGCGGGGGGTCAAGGAGGGACACAAACAGCCCCAGCATTTT. The chain joins TRBV19 to TRBJ1-5, with TRBD1 as a possible D gene (6 bases). CDR3 size: 18 residues. Deletions cut 8 bases from V and 7 bases from J, with 30 bases between. Per the germline V gene, CDR1 is LNHDA and CDR2 is SQIVND (reference sequence).

V usage is TRBV5-4 and J usage is TRBJ1-2; perhaps TRBD1 as D (6 bases). Germline V gene sequence: CDR1 SGHNT, CDR2 YYREEE (reference sequence). Trimming shortened V by 0 bases and J by 8 bases, and 14 bases separated the two germline ends. The CDR3 extends over 14 amino acids. CDR3 in amino acids: CASSLEGGQGGYTF. DNA for the CDR3: TGTGCCAGCAGCTTGGAGGGGGGGCAGGGGGGCTACACCTTC.

J is TRBJ2-2 and V is TRBV2, with TRBD1 matching 9 bases. Trimming took 8 bases from V and 5 from J; bases not matched to a gene: 9. Germline V gene lookup returns CDR1 SNHLY and CDR2 FYNNEI. The length of the CDR3 is 15 residues. CDR3 coding DNA: TGTGCCAGCCTCGGACAGGGGTCGTTGACCGGGGAGCTGTTTTTT. This translates into CASLGQGSLTGELFF.